Given below is one T cell receptor (beta chain) in context. Its target is unknown. This specimen comes from a study of T cell responses to AZD1222 COVID-19 vaccine. Study details: Second-dose intervals near 4 or 12 weeks were combined.

Study-wide findings and caveats: Baseline testing showed seropositivity in only 5 or 6 AZD1222 recipients. The span of vaccine-associated CD4 TCRs extended across spike, with dominance at 160-218 and 743-854.

Germline values: CDR1 SGHAT, CDR2 FQNNGV. This CDR3 contains 14 residues. J gave up 5 bases and V 2 bases, and 5 bases lay outside the gene matches. The protocol was immunoSEQ multiplex PCR, while the TCRdb copy is restricted to in-frame clones and leaves out a portion. The profile shows about 97,000 clones, roughly 84% of them singletons. The material sequenced was peripheral blood, taken on day 0 of AZD1222 vaccination. V and J are TRBV11-2 and TRBJ2-7; 8 bases line up with TRBD1. The source is an adult in good health. DNA for the CDR3: TGTGCCAGCAGCTTAACAGGGGGTCCCGACGAGCAGTACTTC. This gives the protein CASSLTGGPDEQYF.